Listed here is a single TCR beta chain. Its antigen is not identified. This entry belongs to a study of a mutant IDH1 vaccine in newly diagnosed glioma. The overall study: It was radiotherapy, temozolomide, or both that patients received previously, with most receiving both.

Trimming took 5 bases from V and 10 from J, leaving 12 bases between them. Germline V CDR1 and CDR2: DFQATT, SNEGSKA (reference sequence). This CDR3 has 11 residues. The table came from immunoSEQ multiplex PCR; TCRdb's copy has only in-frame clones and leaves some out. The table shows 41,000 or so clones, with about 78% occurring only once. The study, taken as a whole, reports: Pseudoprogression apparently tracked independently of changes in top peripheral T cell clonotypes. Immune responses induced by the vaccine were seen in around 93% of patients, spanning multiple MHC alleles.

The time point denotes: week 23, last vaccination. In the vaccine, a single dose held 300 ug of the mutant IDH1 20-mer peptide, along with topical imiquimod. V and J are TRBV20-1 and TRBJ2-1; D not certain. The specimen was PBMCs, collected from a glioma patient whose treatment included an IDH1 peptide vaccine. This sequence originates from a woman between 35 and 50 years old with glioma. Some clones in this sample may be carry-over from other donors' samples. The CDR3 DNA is TGCAGTGCTTCTACTTCCCGGGAGCAGTTCTTC. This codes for CSASTSREQFF.